Below, 26 T cell receptor beta chains from the same sample are listed, as sequenced in a study of T-cell memory formation after mild COVID-19. TCRdb ran MiXCR on the 5' RACE reads and lists one entry per CDR3 protein. The top ten hold approximately 23% of the sample, which has 250,000 to 300,000 distinct CDR3 sequences, 16% seen once. The sample comprised PBMCs or a T cell subset sorted from them (not recorded which). These receptor sequences come from a man younger than 35 who had mild COVID-19 (a few samples of this study predate the infection). Cell type and time point are not known.

The table lists this clonotype with a few counts. This rearrangement joins TRBV29-1 to TRBJ1-2; D remains ambiguous. Deletions cut 3 bases from V and 7 bases from J, with 24 bases between. This CDR3 is 16 amino acids long. Germline loops: CDR1 SQVTM, CDR2 ANQGSEA. DNA for the CDR3: TGCAGCGTTGATTCTGAATTCGTCGGGGATATAGCTGGCTACACCTTC. It is translated as CSVDSEFVGDIAGYTF. The entire variable domain, with the rest obtained from reference TRBV29-1 and TRBJ1-2, is as follows: SAVISQKPSRDICQRGTSLTIQCQVDSQVTMMFWYRQQPGQSLTLIATANQGSEATYESGFVIDKFPISRPNLTFSTLTVSNMSPEDSSIYLCSVDSEFVGDIAGYTFGSGTRLTVV.

This clonotype has more than one count but fewer than ten. The chain links TRBV11-2 to TRBJ2-7, with D possibly TRBD1 on 5 matching bases. The CDR3 is 15 residues long. The V end was cut by 5 bases, the J end by 2 bases, with 16 bases between. Germline V gene data show CDR1 as SGHAT and CDR2 as FQNNGV. The CDR3 DNA reads as TGTGCCAGCAGCCCAGCCCCGCGACAGACCTACGAGCAGTACTTC. This gives the protein CASSPAPRQTYEQYF.

This clonotype was observed once. Without the conserved terminal phenylalanine or tryptophan, this CDR3 likely stems from a read error. This sequence joins TRBV20-1 and TRBJ2-1, with a possible D match to TRBD2 (6 bases). The V end was cut by 3 bases, the J end by 8 bases, with 11 bases between. The germline V gene encodes CDR1 DFQATT and CDR2 SNEGSKA (reference sequence). The CDR3 totals 12 residues. CDR3 loop: CSASRGGYEQFL. CDR3 coding DNA: TGCAGTGCTAGTCGTGGAGGGTATGAGCAGTTCTTA.

J is TRBJ1-1 and V is TRBV21-1; the D call in the table, TRBD1, was not verified against the DNA. TRBV21-1 is a documented pseudogene. The CDR3 consists of 16 residues. The CDR3 nucleotides read TGTGCCAGCAGCAAAAGGCCGGGACAGGGTGTGACTGAAGCTTTCTTT. Translating gives CASSKRPGQGVTEAFF.

This clonotype was recorded at least ten times. The chain combines TRBV7-6 with TRBJ2-1; either TRBD1 or TRBD2 may supply D (5 bases each). Germline V gene data show CDR1 as SGHVS and CDR2 as FNYEAQ. CDR3 length: 13 residues. V was clipped by 5 bases and J by 6 bases, with 11 bases between them. The CDR3 nucleotides are TGTGCCAGCAGCCCCGGGACCAGCAATGAGCAGTTCTTC. It is translated as CASSPGTSNEQFF. The full variable domain, rest sourced from reference TRBV7-6 and TRBJ2-1, is GAGVSQSPRYKVTKRGQDVALRCDPISGHVSLYWYRQALGQGPEFLTYFNYEAQQDKSGLPNDRFSAERPEGSISTLTIQRTEQRDSAMYRCASSPGTSNEQFFGPGTRLTVL.

In this sample, this clonotype turned up a few times. The rearrangement joins TRBV11-2 to TRBJ1-1; D gene ambiguous. Trimming shortened V by 2 bases and J by 1 base, and 5 bases separated the two germline ends. CDR3 length: 13 amino acids. Per germline, CDR1 SGHAT and CDR2 FQNNGV. The CDR3 DNA is TGTGCCAGCAGCTTAATGAAGAACACTGAAGCTTTCTTT. Amino acids: CASSLMKNTEAFF.

This clonotype was seen a few times. The chain employs TRBV5-6 and TRBJ2-4; maybe TRBD1 (6 bases). Germline-derived CDR1 and CDR2 are SGHDT and YYEEEE. V was pared by 0 bases and J by 6 bases, with 10 bases between. The CDR3 extends over 14 amino acids. The CDR3 coding sequence is TGTGCCAGCAGCTTGGGTCAGGGGAGAAACATTCAGTACTTC. The encoded protein is CASSLGQGRNIQYF.

This clonotype has at least ten counts. The chain recombines TRBV2 with TRBJ1-1, with 8 bases that match TRBD1. CDR1 SNHLY and CDR2 FYNNEI come from the germline V gene. Trimming removed 6 bases from V and 1 base from J; junction bases left unmatched: 1. The CDR3 contains 13 residues. This chain's CDR3 is CASSGQGNTEAFF. The CDR3 region has the DNA TGTGCCAGCAGCGGACAGGGGAACACTGAAGCTTTCTTT. The entire variable domain, with the rest obtained from reference TRBV2 and TRBJ1-1, is as follows: EPEVTQTPSHQVTQMGQEVILRCVPISNHLYFYWYRQILGQKVEFLVSFYNNEISEKSEIFDDQFSVERPDGSNFTLKIRSTKLEDSAMYFCASSGQGNTEAFFGQGTRLTVV.

This clonotype was counted a few times. V is TRBV7-8 and J is TRBJ2-1; 7 bases align to TRBD1. The CDR3 contains 15 residues. V was pared by 4 bases and J by 4 bases, with 7 bases of the junction left unmatched. CDR1 is SGHVS, CDR2 FQNEAQ, per germline. CDR3 DNA sequence: TGTGCCAGCAGCTCCGTGGACAGGTTTTACAATGAGCAGTTCTTC. Protein product: CASSSVDRFYNEQFF. Together with reference TRBV7-8 and TRBJ2-1, the CDR3 gives the full variable domain: GAGVSQSPRYKVAKRGQDVALRCDPISGHVSLFWYQQALGQGPEFLTYFQNEAQLDKSGLPSDRFFAERPEGSVSTLKIQRTQQEDSAVYLCASSSVDRFYNEQFFGPGTRLTVL.

The CDR3 DNA reads as TGCGCCAGCAGCCTCCATGAAGGACAGCTCTCTGGGGCCAACGTCCTGACTTTC. Translating it yields CASSLHEGQLSGANVLTF. V and J are TRBV5-1 and TRBJ2-6; the D gene is possibly TRBD1 (6 bases). Trimming cost V 4 bases and J 0 bases, with 17 bases left between them. Germline V gene lookup returns CDR1 SGHRS and CDR2 YFSETQ. This CDR3 region has 18 residues.

This clonotype showed up just a few times. The V call is TRBV6-1, the J call TRBJ2-7, with D tentatively TRBD2 (6 bases). Trimming left V 8 bases short and J 0 bases short, with 17 bases between. The CDR3 is 15 amino acids. The germline V gene has CDR1 MNHNS and CDR2 SASEGT. In DNA form, the CDR3 reads TGTGCCAGCGGATTGGGAGGCGACGGCTCCTACGAGCAGTACTTC. Protein product: CASGLGGDGSYEQYF.

V usage is TRBV6-2 or TRBV6-3 and J usage is TRBJ2-3, with a weak D call TRBD1 (6 bases). In germline, CDR1 is MNHEY, CDR2 SVGEGT. Trimming left V 2 bases short and J 2 bases short, with 8 bases between. The CDR3 extends over 14 amino acids. The CDR3 DNA follows: TGTGCCAGCAGTTACAGGGACAACACAGATACGCAGTATTTT. The encoded protein is CASSYRDNTDTQYF.

The genes are TRBV9 and TRBJ2-7; no definite D call. This CDR3 is built from 15 residues. Germline CDR1 and CDR2: SGDLS and YYNGEE. Deletions cut 0 bases from V and 7 bases from J, with 17 bases between. The CDR3 nucleotides read TGTGCCAGCAGCGTAGAGGCAGTCCCAATCCCAGAGCAGTACTTC. Its protein product is CASSVEAVPIPEQYF.

Many counts were recorded for this clonotype. The chain carries TRBV20-1 and TRBJ1-1; tentatively, D is TRBD1 (5 bases). Trimming removed 1 base from V and 5 bases from J, with 11 bases in between. The CDR3 is made up of 13 amino acids. In germline, CDR1 is DFQATT, CDR2 SNEGSKA (reference sequence). This chain's CDR3 is CSARVNEGTEAFF. DNA for the CDR3: TGCAGTGCTAGAGTGAACGAGGGGACTGAAGCTTTCTTT.

The V and J genes are TRBV19 and TRBJ2-3, with D perhaps matching TRBD1 or TRBD2 (6 bases each). The V gene's germline CDR1 is LNHDA and CDR2 SQIVND (reference sequence). V was shortened by 4 bases and J by 3 bases, with 14 bases between the two germline ends. This CDR3 comprises 15 residues. DNA of the CDR3: TGTGCCAGTAGTACCGGGGGCCTAGCGACAGATACGCAGTATTTT. Translating it yields CASSTGGLATDTQYF. The complete variable domain, with remaining parts taken from reference TRBV19 and TRBJ2-3, reads DGGITQSPKYLFRKEGQNVTLSCEQNLNHDAMYWYRQDPGQGLRLIYYSQIVNDFQKGDIAEGYSVSREKKESFPLTVTSAQKNPTAFYLCASSTGGLATDTQYFGPGTRLTVL.

The V gene is TRBV5-1, the J gene TRBJ2-7; perhaps TRBD2 as D (6 bases). Germline assignment: CDR1 SGHRS and CDR2 YFSETQ. V was pared by 3 bases and J by 6 bases, with 16 bases between. This CDR3 is 14 amino acids long. CDR3 in DNA: TGCGCCAGCAGCTGGGGGACTGGCCTTGGCGAGCAGTACTTC. It encodes CASSWGTGLGEQYF.

V is TRBV3-1 and J is TRBJ2-1, with D possibly being TRBD1 (5 bases). CDR1 and CDR2 from the germline V gene are LGHDT and YNNKEL (reference sequence). CDR3 length: 15 residues. Trimming pared 0 bases from V and 8 bases from J, leaving 14 bases between. CDR3 loop: CASSQEGEGWDEQFF. DNA for the CDR3: TGTGCCAGCAGCCAAGAAGGGGAAGGGTGGGATGAGCAGTTCTTC.

The chain couples TRBV5-1 to TRBJ1-1; no firm D call. Trimming pared 0 bases from V and 4 bases from J, leaving 7 bases between. Germline V gene sequence: CDR1 SGHRS, CDR2 YFSETQ. The CDR3 extends over 13 amino acids. For the CDR3, the DNA is TGCGCCAGCAGCTTGGCTGGGGTCACTGAAGCTTTCTTT. This codes for CASSLAGVTEAFF.

This clonotype was detected a few times. The CDR3 loop is CASSHGPLANEQFF. The DNA of the CDR3 is TGTGCCAGCAGCCATGGCCCCCTGGCCAATGAGCAGTTCTTC. The V gene is TRBV7-9, the J gene TRBJ2-1; D unresolved. V lost 5 bases, J lost 6 bases, and 14 bases lay in between. The germline gives CDR1 SEHNR, CDR2 FQNEAQ (reference sequence). This CDR3 contains 14 residues.

For the CDR3, the DNA is TGTGCCAGCAGCCAGACAGGGCGTCAGCCCCAGCATTTT. Encoded protein: CASSQTGRQPQHF. The rearrangement links TRBV11-2 to TRBJ1-5; 7 bases are shared with TRBD1. The germline gives CDR1 SGHAT, CDR2 FQNNGV. The CDR3 spans 13 residues. V shed 5 bases, J shed 6 bases, and the junction held 4 bases outside the gene matches.

In its sample, this clonotype was seen a few times. CDR3 DNA: TGCGCCAGCAGCTTTAGGGTCGGTAGGGCGGGAGGAGCTTTCTTT. This codes for CASSFRVGRAGGAFF. The chain joins TRBV5-1 to TRBJ1-1; D gene uncertain. Germline-derived CDR1 and CDR2 are SGHRS and YFSETQ. CDR3 length equals 15 residues. The V end was cut by 2 bases, the J end by 10 bases, with 21 bases between.

The chain uses TRBV20-1 and TRBJ2-1; the match to TRBD2 covers 12 bases. The trim removed 6 bases at V and 7 bases at J, leaving 10 bases unmatched. Germline CDR1 reads DFQATT; CDR2 reads SNEGSKA (reference sequence). This CDR3 comprises 15 residues. The CDR3 spells CSATRLAGVSNEQFF. CDR3 DNA sequence: TGCAGTGCCACAAGACTAGCGGGGGTGTCGAATGAGCAGTTCTTC.

Only one count was recorded for this clonotype. The gene calls are TRBV6-5 and TRBJ2-1; TRBD1 or TRBD2 may be the D gene (6 bases each). The V end was cut by 10 bases, the J end by 3 bases, with 16 bases between. CDR3 size: 14 residues. CDR1 and CDR2 (germline): MNHEY, SVGAGI. CDR3 sequence: CATEEGGIYNEQFF. The CDR3 DNA reads as TGTGCCACCGAGGAGGGGGGTATCTACAATGAGCAGTTCTTC.

There are many counts of this clonotype. The rearrangement joins TRBV7-2 to TRBJ2-3; a weak D match, TRBD2 (7 bases). CDR3 length: 14 residues. Looked up from germline, CDR1 is SGHTA and CDR2 is FQGNSA. V was cut by 8 bases and J by 0 bases, with 12 bases left in between. This CDR3 reads CASGRGASTDTQYF. CDR3 bases: TGTGCCAGCGGCCGGGGGGCCAGCACAGATACGCAGTATTTT.

This clonotype was seen a handful of times. The CDR3 bases are TGTGCCAGCAGTAGAGGGGACCCCGCCATATATTTT. This translates into CASSRGDPAIYF. The chain is built from TRBV25-1 and TRBJ1-3; weak D call: TRBD1 (5 bases). V lost 5 bases to trimming and J lost 11 bases, with 13 bases between them. The germline V gene has CDR1 MGHDK and CDR2 SYGVNS. This CDR3 is built from 12 residues.

This clonotype was counted a few times. The J gene is TRBJ2-1, the V gene TRBV6-2 or TRBV6-3; TRBD2 matches 10 bases. Trimming at V came to 6 bases and at J to 6 bases, leaving 5 bases not matched to a gene. This CDR3 region has 14 residues. Germline CDR1 is MNHEY and CDR2 is SVGEGT. CDR3: CASSRRTSGNEQFF. CDR3 bases: TGTGCCAGCAGCCGTCGGACTAGCGGCAATGAGCAGTTCTTC.